Sequencing of this T cell receptor (beta chain) was carried out in a study of blood T cells in healthy people across ages. Notes on the study in general: Without sorted subsets, naive and antigen-experienced compartments could not be conclusively compared.

To note about this clonotype: Its antigen remains unknown.

Together with a sample-barcoded 5' primer, a J-beta primer mix was included in a second PCR lasting about 7 to 11 cycles. Any given sample supplied a minimum of 3 million CDR3-containing paired-end reads. Each CDR3 protein gets one entry after TCRdb re-called the 5' RACE reads with MiXCR. This repertoire shows hundreds of thousands of distinct CDR3 sequences, about 53% found once; its top ten account for over 35%. The trim removed 7 bases at V and 4 bases at J, leaving 2 bases unmatched. The CDR3 is made up of 13 amino acids. CDR1 SNHLY and CDR2 FYNNEI come from the germline V gene. The chain couples TRBV2 to TRBJ1-4; 8 nucleotides line up with TRBD1. This sequence was found in a man aged 55-75 years in good health. Sequenced sample: blood. As DNA, the CDR3 is TGTGCCAGCAACGACAGGGGTAATGAAAAACTGTTTTTT. The encoded protein is CASNDRGNEKLFF.